This is a list of T cell receptor beta chains from one sample in a study of blood T cell repertoires in COVID-19. Produced via immunoSEQ multiplex PCR; TCRdb's table is partial and in-frame only. The sample has roughly 80,000 clones, more than 70% seen once. The sample was peripheral blood. The receptors here all came from a woman older than 75 with acute or convalescent COVID-19. Both conserved end residues are part of each CDR3. Each record gives: D gene, CDR3 length, V gene, J gene, clone size, CDR3 protein, CDR3 DNA. The D gene is left open where the match is weak. Part of the rows lack a size; the others show once, few, many or a class for expanded clones.

D: .
length: 18
V: TRBV21-1
J: TRBJ2-3
size: .
CDR3: CASSKGTGGAPSTDTQYF
DNA: TGTGCCAGCAGCAAAGGAACGGGGGGCGCCCCAAGCACAGATACGCAGTATTTT

D: .
length: 13
V: TRBV30
J: TRBJ1-1
size: .
CDR3: CAWSVPGSGGAFF
DNA: TGTGCCTGGAGTGTACCGGGGTCCGGGGGAGCTTTCTTT

D: TRBD1
length: 15
V: TRBV5-5
J: TRBJ2-7
size: .
CDR3: CASSSSSGTVYEQYF
DNA: TGTGCCAGCAGCAGCTCCTCCGGGACAGTCTACGAGCAGTACTTC

D: TRBD2
length: 14
V: TRBV5-1
J: TRBJ2-7
size: .
CDR3: CASGTSGGSYEQYF
DNA: TGCGCCAGCGGGACTAGCGGGGGGTCCTACGAGCAGTACTTC

D: .
length: 13
V: TRBV11-2
J: TRBJ1-2
size: .
CDR3: CASSFRGADGYTF
DNA: TGTGCCAGCAGCTTCCGGGGGGCGGATGGCTACACCTTC

D: .
length: 16
V: TRBV7-2
J: TRBJ1-5
size: once
CDR3: CASSYQTGYSNQPQHF
DNA: TGTGCCAGCAGCTATCAGACAGGTTATAGCAATCAGCCCCAGCATTTT

D: .
length: 16
V: TRBV5-1
J: TRBJ2-1
size: .
CDR3: CASSLVASGFYNEQFF
DNA: TGCGCCAGCAGCTTGGTAGCAAGTGGGTTCTACAATGAGCAGTTCTTC

D: TRBD1
length: 14
V: TRBV14
J: TRBJ2-2
size: .
CDR3: CASSPRDRDGELFF
DNA: TGTGCCAGCAGCCCCCGGGACAGGGACGGGGAGCTGTTTTTT

D: TRBD1
length: 14
V: TRBV3-1/TRBV3-2
J: TRBJ2-7
size: .
CDR3: CASSQGDRGYEQYF
DNA: TGTGCCAGCAGCCAAGGGGACAGGGGATACGAGCAGTACTTC

D: TRBD1
length: 16
V: TRBV11-2
J: TRBJ2-2
size: .
CDR3: CASSLLQGLNTGELFF
DNA: TGTGCCAGCAGCCTTCTACAGGGGCTCAACACCGGGGAGCTGTTTTTT

D: .
length: 14
V: TRBV7-2
J: TRBJ1-2
size: once
CDR3: CASSGGGSSRGYTF
DNA: TGTGCCAGCAGCGGGGGAGGGTCTTCGCGCGGCTACACCTTC

D: TRBD1
length: 15
V: TRBV2
J: TRBJ1-2
size: .
CDR3: CASSERDRLTGGYTF
DNA: TGTGCCAGCAGTGAAAGGGACAGGTTAACGGGTGGCTACACCTTC

D: TRBD1
length: 14
V: TRBV6-5
J: TRBJ1-4
size: .
CDR3: CASRLRQGAEKLFF
DNA: TGTGCCAGCAGACTTCGACAGGGGGCGGAAAAACTGTTTTTT

D: .
length: 14
V: TRBV6-5
J: TRBJ1-5
size: .
CDR3: CASTERDSNQPQHF
DNA: TGTGCCAGCACGGAGCGAGATAGCAATCAGCCCCAGCATTTT

D: .
length: 14
V: TRBV2
J: TRBJ1-5
size: .
CDR3: CASTVGGPGQPQHF
DNA: TGTGCCAGCACCGTGGGGGGGCCAGGTCAGCCCCAGCATTTT

D: .
length: 13
V: TRBV6-5
J: TRBJ1-5
size: once
CDR3: CASMSSKNQPQHF
DNA: TGTGCCAGCATGTCATCAAAAAATCAGCCCCAGCATTTT

D: TRBD2
length: 18
V: TRBV14
J: TRBJ2-2
size: .
CDR3: CASSQVLAGASNTGELFF
DNA: TGTGCCAGCAGCCAAGTTTTAGCGGGAGCATCGAACACCGGGGAGCTGTTTTTT

D: .
length: 13
V: TRBV9
J: TRBJ2-5
size: once
CDR3: CASSVLGEETQYF
DNA: TGTGCCAGCAGCGTACTCGGGGAAGAGACCCAGTACTTC

D: .
length: 12
V: TRBV3-1/TRBV3-2
J: TRBJ1-1
size: .
CDR3: CASSLPGGEAFF
DNA: TGTGCCAGCAGCCTTCCCGGGGGTGAAGCTTTCTTT

D: .
length: 14
V: TRBV5-4
J: TRBJ1-2
size: few
CDR3: CASSLEPQLTGYTF
DNA: TGTGCCAGCAGCTTGGAGCCACAGCTAACTGGCTACACCTTC

D: TRBD1
length: 16
V: TRBV27
J: TRBJ2-3
size: .
CDR3: CASSLSAGGSTDTQYF
DNA: TGTGCCAGCAGTTTATCGGCAGGGGGCAGCACAGATACGCAGTATTTT

D: TRBD1
length: 15
V: TRBV6-2/TRBV6-3
J: TRBJ2-3
size: .
CDR3: CASSLDRGHTDTQYF
DNA: TGTGCCAGCAGTCTAGACAGGGGTCACACGGATACGCAGTATTTT

D: TRBD1
length: 18
V: TRBV23-1
J: TRBJ2-6
size: .
CDR3: CASSWRQGAASGANVLTF
DNA: TGCGCCAGCAGTTGGAGGCAGGGGGCTGCGTCTGGGGCCAACGTCCTGACTTTC

D: .
length: 15
V: TRBV5-1
J: TRBJ2-7
size: .
CDR3: CASRADGRSSYEQYF
DNA: TGCGCCAGCCGAGCGGATGGGCGGAGCTCCTACGAGCAGTACTTC

D: .
length: 13
V: TRBV9
J: TRBJ2-1
size: .
CDR3: CASSRQEYNEQFF
DNA: TGTGCCAGCAGCCGACAGGAATACAATGAGCAGTTCTTC

D: .
length: 15
V: TRBV12-5
J: TRBJ1-1
size: once
CDR3: CASGLVLGQGTEAFF
DNA: TGTGCTAGTGGTTTGGTACTGGGGCAGGGCACTGAAGCTTTCTTT

D: TRBD1
length: 14
V: TRBV15
J: TRBJ1-6
size: .
CDR3: CATSGGQGFSPLHF
DNA: TGTGCCACCAGCGGAGGACAGGGGTTTTCACCCCTCCACTTT

D: .
length: 12
V: TRBV7-3
J: TRBJ2-2
size: few
CDR3: CASRQNTGELFF
DNA: TGTGCCAGCAGACAGAACACCGGGGAGCTGTTTTTT

D: .
length: 15
V: TRBV7-2
J: TRBJ2-2
size: few
CDR3: CASSYRSEGTGELFF
DNA: TGTGCCAGCAGCTATCGTAGTGAGGGAACCGGGGAGCTGTTTTTT

D: .
length: 12
V: TRBV24-1
J: TRBJ2-1
size: .
CDR3: CATSDSSREQFF
DNA: TGTGCCACCAGTGATTCCTCCCGTGAGCAGTTCTTC

D: TRBD1
length: 15
V: TRBV10-3
J: TRBJ1-6
size: .
CDR3: CAISDSDRGGSPLHF
DNA: TGTGCCATCAGTGATTCGGACAGGGGAGGTTCACCCCTCCACTTT

D: TRBD1
length: 13
V: TRBV30
J: TRBJ1-2
size: .
CDR3: CAWRGTGRDGYTF
DNA: TGTGCCTGGAGGGGGACAGGGAGAGATGGCTACACCTTC

D: TRBD1
length: 11
V: TRBV29-1
J: TRBJ2-7
size: .
CDR3: CSVMTGDEQYF
DNA: TGCAGCGTTATGACAGGGGACGAGCAGTACTTC

D: .
length: 14
V: TRBV6-6
J: TRBJ1-6
size: .
CDR3: CASSPGGAGSPLHF
DNA: TGTGCCAGCAGCCCTGGGGGGGCAGGATCACCCCTCCACTTT

D: TRBD2
length: 19
V: TRBV24-1
J: TRBJ2-5
size: few
CDR3: CATSDSWTSGRRAQETQYF
DNA: TGTGCCACCAGTGATTCCTGGACTAGCGGGAGAAGAGCCCAAGAGACCCAGTACTTC

D: .
length: 11
V: TRBV20-1
J: TRBJ2-3
size: once
CDR3: CSATGTDTQYF
DNA: TGCAGTGCTACAGGCACAGATACGCAGTATTTT

D: TRBD1
length: 15
V: TRBV5-1
J: TRBJ2-5
size: once
CDR3: CASSYQTGQQETQYF
DNA: TGCGCCAGCAGCTACCAGACAGGGCAACAGGAGACCCAGTACTTC

D: .
length: 15
V: TRBV21-1
J: TRBJ2-1
size: .
CDR3: CASSKETTGNGEQFF
DNA: TGTGCCAGCAGCAAAGAGACGACAGGGAACGGAGAGCAGTTCTTC

D: TRBD2
length: 15
V: TRBV14
J: TRBJ2-7
size: .
CDR3: CASRRGGSGTYEQYF
DNA: TGTGCCAGCCGCCGGGGGGGGAGCGGAACCTACGAGCAGTACTTC

D: .
length: 14
V: TRBV6-5
J: TRBJ1-1
size: .
CDR3: CASTLLGDGTEAFF
DNA: TGTGCCAGCACCTTATTAGGGGATGGCACTGAAGCTTTCTTT

D: .
length: 14
V: TRBV7-9
J: TRBJ1-1
size: .
CDR3: CASSQQGGGTEAFF
DNA: TGTGCCAGCAGTCAACAGGGTGGGGGCACTGAAGCTTTCTTT

D: .
length: 15
V: TRBV3-1/TRBV3-2
J: TRBJ2-1
size: .
CDR3: CASSQGRGAPNEQFF
DNA: TGTGCCAGCAGCCAAGGACGGGGGGCGCCCAATGAGCAGTTCTTC

D: .
length: 13
V: TRBV6-5
J: TRBJ2-5
size: .
CDR3: CASQGPGQETQYF
DNA: TGTGCCAGCCAGGGCCCAGGGCAGGAGACCCAGTACTTC

D: TRBD1
length: 15
V: TRBV7-3
J: TRBJ2-2
size: .
CDR3: CASRPQGQATGELFF
DNA: TGTGCCAGCAGGCCCCAAGGACAGGCCACCGGGGAGCTGTTTTTT

D: .
length: 14
V: TRBV14
J: TRBJ2-1
size: .
CDR3: CASSPPGARNEQFF
DNA: TGTGCCAGCAGCCCTCCTGGGGCTCGCAATGAGCAGTTCTTC

D: .
length: 12
V: TRBV11-3
J: TRBJ1-6
size: .
CDR3: CASSSGNSPLHF
DNA: TGTGCCAGCAGCTCGGGAAATTCACCCCTCCACTTT

D: .
length: 15
V: TRBV2
J: TRBJ2-7
size: .
CDR3: CASRILQGAIYEQYF
DNA: TGTGCCAGCAGGATCCTTCAGGGCGCTATCTACGAGCAGTACTTC

D: TRBD1
length: 15
V: TRBV3-1/TRBV3-2
J: TRBJ1-2
size: .
CDR3: CASSQLQGVHYGYTF
DNA: TGTGCCAGCAGCCAATTACAGGGGGTTCACTATGGCTACACCTTC

D: .
length: 16
V: TRBV4-2
J: TRBJ1-5
size: .
CDR3: CASSQGVGVLIQPQHF
DNA: TGTGCCAGCAGCCAAGGGGTAGGGGTTTTAATTCAGCCCCAGCATTTT

D: .
length: 15
V: TRBV7-2
J: TRBJ1-1
size: .
CDR3: CASSLATNMNTEAFF
DNA: TGTGCCAGCAGCTTGGCGACAAATATGAACACTGAAGCTTTCTTT

D: .
length: 15
V: TRBV27
J: TRBJ2-1
size: .
CDR3: CASSLSRTKYNEQFF
DNA: TGTGCCAGCAGTTTATCGCGGACTAAATACAATGAGCAGTTCTTC

D: .
length: 11
V: TRBV10-3
J: TRBJ2-1
size: .
CDR3: CAISDDKEQFF
DNA: TGTGCCATCAGTGACGACAAGGAGCAGTTCTTC

D: .
length: 15
V: TRBV15
J: TRBJ1-1
size: .
CDR3: CATSRDGQGRTEAFF
DNA: TGTGCCACCAGCAGAGATGGGCAGGGGCGGACTGAAGCTTTCTTT

D: TRBD2
length: 19
V: TRBV3-1/TRBV3-2
J: TRBJ2-3
size: .
CDR3: CASSQVLSGGPQGWNTQYF
DNA: TGTGCCAGCAGCCAAGTATTGAGCGGGGGTCCCCAAGGGTGGAATACGCAGTATTTT

D: TRBD1
length: 14
V: TRBV2
J: TRBJ1-5
size: .
CDR3: CASSVGQVYQPQHF
DNA: TGTGCCAGCAGCGTCGGACAGGTGTATCAGCCCCAGCATTTT

D: .
length: 16
V: TRBV25-1
J: TRBJ2-3
size: .
CDR3: CASSDFGWSGTDTQYF
DNA: TGTGCCAGCAGTGACTTCGGGTGGTCGGGGACAGATACGCAGTATTTT

D: TRBD2
length: 16
V: TRBV9
J: TRBJ2-7
size: .
CDR3: CASSVGPSGDLYEQYF
DNA: TGTGCCAGCAGCGTAGGCCCTAGCGGGGACCTCTACGAGCAGTACTTC